This entry concerns a single TCR beta chain. What antigen it recognizes has not been identified. Germline is not matched at one junction end, which may reflect a read error. The library came from 5' RACE. The reads were generated on an Illumina HiSeq 2500. A second PCR of roughly 6 to 11 cycles was run with a J-beta primer mix and a sample-barcoded 5' primer. A template-switch 5' adaptor carrying 12 random nucleotides introduced a unique molecular identifier onto each TCR beta cDNA molecule. At least 2.5 million CDR3-containing paired-end reads were obtained from each sample. First-strand cDNA synthesis was performed from all RNA using the Mint cDNA synthesis kit, with priming by a TRBC-specific oligonucleotide. Following uracil-DNA glycosylase treatment, all cDNA underwent a first 18-cycle PCR with the universal primers M1SS and BC2_uni_R. The published analysis was carried out like this. Normalization of each sample was performed by random selection of 1 million high-quality reads, each carrying a distinct molecular identifier. Reads with shared molecular identifiers were discarded instead of being binned into consensus sequences. MiTCR, set to a Q25 quality threshold and the strictest error-elimination algorithm, was used for CDR3 identification, clonotype clustering and error correction. A nonparametric unseen species model using Euler transformation provided a lower-bound estimate of total TCR beta diversity. Starting from the raw public reads, TCRdb applied fastp trimming at Q25, assembled clones with MiXCR and retained in-frame beta chains. Identical CDR3 proteins give one entry, which carries the most common genes and DNA. TCRdb, rather than the study authors, made the V and J calls. The sample data list about 970,000 distinct CDR3 sequences, and roughly 51% of these were observed just once. Of the sample, over 20% falls within the top ten clones.

The sample originates from a study of blood T cells in healthy people across ages (dated by TCRdb to the mid-2010s). Broadly, across the study: Template switching captured roughly one uniquely barcoded TCR beta cDNA molecule per two T cells in model experiments. To track age-related changes in TCR beta repertoire diversity, the study relied on deep sequencing normalized with unique cDNA molecular identifiers. The donors were divided into four age groups: young (average 16 years), middle-aged (approximately 39), aged (around 59) and long-lived (about 79). To avoid experimental bias, donors of different ages were spread randomly across the sequencing lanes. The study analyzed two additional independent replicas of 1 million unique cDNA reads from the same blood draw for two donors, one aged 18 to 29 and one aged 80 or older. The full study reports these points: Estimates of total diversity based on one million sequenced T cells were regarded as lower bounds and as underestimates. Bulk unsorted PBMC profiling prevented conclusive comparison of naive and antigen-experienced compartments. A strong correlation was found between observed TCR beta diversity and the percentage of naive T cells measured by flow cytometry. Because the CMV infection status of the donors was unknown, age-related changes in expanded clonotypes may potentially have been confounded. Observed TCR beta diversity per million T cells fell roughly linearly with age, and a significant reduction was already apparent by age about 36. Compared with the aged group, the long-lived group had more naive CD4+ T cells, fewer expanded clones and increased TCR diversity, a pattern suggesting age selection.

The roughly 39 donors, aged about 6 to 95 years, were systemically healthy Caucasian individuals from Russia. Each donor gave 9 to 10 milliliters of peripheral blood, collected into EDTA-treated Vacutainer tubes. PBMCs were isolated by Ficoll-Paque density-gradient centrifugation, with at least 6 million obtained per sample. Trizol reagent was used to extract total RNA from the PBMCs, yielding at least 5 micrograms per sample. Naive CD45RAhigh/CD27high T cell percentages were measured by flow cytometry on a PBMC aliquot from every donor. Source material: blood. The sequence was obtained from a woman in her sixties or seventies in good health.

For the CDR3, the sequence is CTSRGQETQYF. The nucleotide sequence is given as TGTACCAGCAGAGGGCAAGAGACCCAGTACTTC. The chain was built from TRBV7-9 and TRBJ2-5; a tentative D call is TRBD2 (5 bases match). From its cysteine to its phenylalanine, the CDR3 spans 11 amino acids. Only CDR3 DNA is held: 33 bases, read in frame from base 1. The germline V gene (reference sequence) supplies CDR1 SEHNR and CDR2 FQNEAQ.